The rows below give T cell receptor beta chains drawn from one sample of a study of blood T cells in healthy people across ages. TCRdb itself ran the 5' RACE reads through MiXCR, one entry per CDR3 protein. In the table there are around 1.1 million distinct CDR3 sequences, 35% to 40% of which are singletons. Sequenced: blood. The receptors come from a man between 18 and 35 years old in good health. Each CDR3 is given with its conserved first and last residue. D genes are given only for firm matches. Clone size is shown for a subset of rows, as once, few, many or a class of expanded clone.

J gene: TRBJ1-1
V gene: TRBV20-1
D gene: NA
clone size: few
CDR3 protein: CSATRQVNTEAFF
CDR3 DNA: TGCAGTGCTACCCGACAAGTGAACACTGAAGCTTTCTTT

J gene: TRBJ1-2
V gene: TRBV12-3/TRBV12-4
D gene: TRBD1
clone size: NA
CDR3 protein: CASSPQDRGQDYGYTF
CDR3 DNA: TGTGCCAGCAGTCCTCAGGACAGGGGCCAAGACTATGGCTACACCTTC

J gene: TRBJ2-7
V gene: TRBV20-1
D gene: TRBD1
clone size: few
CDR3 protein: CSARSGTGIYEQYF
CDR3 DNA: TGCAGTGCTCGTTCCGGGACAGGGATCTACGAGCAGTACTTC

J gene: TRBJ2-1
V gene: TRBV4-3
D gene: NA
clone size: few
CDR3 protein: CASSQDGDSINEQFF
CDR3 DNA: TGCGCCAGCAGCCAAGATGGCGACAGTATTAATGAGCAGTTCTTC

J gene: TRBJ2-1
V gene: TRBV20-1
D gene: TRBD1
clone size: NA
CDR3 protein: CSAVPGQGYNEQFF
CDR3 DNA: TGCAGTGCTGTCCCGGGACAGGGTTACAATGAGCAGTTCTTC

J gene: TRBJ2-2
V gene: TRBV6-5
D gene: TRBD2
clone size: NA
CDR3 protein: CASSYSRRTSTGELFF
CDR3 DNA: TGTGCCAGCAGTTACTCTAGACGGACTAGCACCGGGGAGCTGTTTTTT

J gene: TRBJ2-7
V gene: TRBV9
D gene: NA
clone size: NA
CDR3 protein: CASSATRDHLGEQYF
CDR3 DNA: TGTGCCAGCAGCGCGACAAGGGACCATCTGGGCGAGCAGTACTTC

J gene: TRBJ1-2
V gene: TRBV12-3/TRBV12-4
D gene: NA
clone size: few
CDR3 protein: CASSLASRGLDGYTF
CDR3 DNA: TGTGCCAGCAGTTTAGCCTCAAGGGGTCTAGATGGCTACACCTTC

J gene: TRBJ2-1
V gene: TRBV20-1
D gene: NA
clone size: NA
CDR3 protein: CSASWSQSTYNEQFF
CDR3 DNA: TGCAGTGCTAGTTGGAGTCAGAGTACCTACAATGAGCAGTTCTTC

J gene: TRBJ2-7
V gene: TRBV5-6
D gene: TRBD2
clone size: NA
CDR3 protein: CASSSPTSGGANEQYF
CDR3 DNA: TGTGCCAGCAGCTCTCCAACTAGCGGGGGGGCTAATGAGCAGTACTTC

J gene: TRBJ1-2
V gene: TRBV2
D gene: NA
clone size: NA
CDR3 protein: CASSEGSEGYTF
CDR3 DNA: TGTGCCAGCAGTGAAGGTAGTGAAGGCTACACCTTC

J gene: TRBJ2-3
V gene: TRBV4-3
D gene: TRBD1
clone size: NA
CDR3 protein: CASSPQGAWDTDTQYF
CDR3 DNA: TGCGCCAGCAGCCCTCAGGGGGCGTGGGACACAGATACGCAGTATTTT

J gene: TRBJ2-1
V gene: TRBV4-3
D gene: NA
clone size: few
CDR3 protein: CASSQDQSSSKHEQFF
CDR3 DNA: TGCGCCAGCAGCCAAGATCAGTCAAGTAGTAAGCATGAGCAGTTCTTC

J gene: TRBJ1-2
V gene: TRBV6-5
D gene: TRBD1
clone size: NA
CDR3 protein: CASSYSWTGVEYGYTF
CDR3 DNA: TGTGCCAGCAGTTACTCCTGGACAGGGGTCGAGTATGGCTACACCTTC

J gene: TRBJ2-7
V gene: TRBV20-1
D gene: NA
clone size: few
CDR3 protein: CSAREARAWSYEQYF
CDR3 DNA: TGCAGTGCTAGGGAGGCCAGGGCTTGGTCCTACGAGCAGTACTTC

J gene: TRBJ2-7
V gene: TRBV15
D gene: NA
clone size: NA
CDR3 protein: CATSRDIGEQYF
CDR3 DNA: TGTGCCACCAGCAGAGATATCGGTGAGCAGTACTTC

J gene: TRBJ2-3
V gene: TRBV29-1
D gene: NA
clone size: once
CDR3 protein: CSVEIQGFNTDTQYF
CDR3 DNA: TGCAGCGTAGAGATTCAGGGGTTCAACACAGATACGCAGTATTTT

J gene: TRBJ2-1
V gene: TRBV7-2
D gene: TRBD2
clone size: NA
CDR3 protein: CASSNLAGVVYNEQFF
CDR3 DNA: TGTGCCAGCAGCAACCTAGCGGGAGTAGTGTACAATGAGCAGTTCTTC

J gene: TRBJ2-3
V gene: TRBV20-1
D gene: TRBD1
clone size: few
CDR3 protein: CSARTPGTGISDTQYF
CDR3 DNA: TGCAGTGCTAGAACCCCCGGGACAGGAATATCAGATACGCAGTATTTT

J gene: TRBJ1-6
V gene: TRBV5-1
D gene: NA
clone size: NA
CDR3 protein: CASSLTDNNSPLHF
CDR3 DNA: TGCGCCAGCAGCTTGACAGATAATAATTCACCCCTCCACTTT

J gene: TRBJ1-5
V gene: TRBV20-1
D gene: NA
clone size: few
CDR3 protein: CSAGRRAEYSNQPQHF
CDR3 DNA: TGCAGTGCTGGAAGACGGGCGGAATATAGCAATCAGCCCCAGCATTTT

J gene: TRBJ1-1
V gene: TRBV7-9
D gene: NA
clone size: NA
CDR3 protein: CASSAGAVNTEAFF
CDR3 DNA: TGTGCCAGCAGCGCGGGGGCGGTGAACACTGAAGCTTTCTTT

J gene: TRBJ2-1
V gene: TRBV4-3
D gene: NA
clone size: few
CDR3 protein: CASSQDLTGAFVNEQFF
CDR3 DNA: TGCGCCAGCAGCCAAGACCTGACGGGGGCATTTGTGAATGAGCAGTTCTTC

J gene: TRBJ1-2
V gene: TRBV20-1
D gene: TRBD1
clone size: NA
CDR3 protein: CSFDRGDYGYTF
CDR3 DNA: TGCAGTTTTGACAGGGGTGACTATGGCTACACCTTC

J gene: TRBJ2-1
V gene: TRBV6-1
D gene: NA
clone size: NA
CDR3 protein: CASSESGQYNEQFF
CDR3 DNA: TGTGCCAGCAGTGAATCGGGCCAGTACAATGAGCAGTTCTTC

J gene: TRBJ2-5
V gene: TRBV14
D gene: NA
clone size: NA
CDR3 protein: CSSSQVVAKETQYF
CDR3 DNA: TGTTCCAGCAGCCAAGTTGTGGCTAAGGAGACCCAGTACTTC

J gene: TRBJ1-4
V gene: TRBV4-3
D gene: NA
clone size: NA
CDR3 protein: CASSQAGGATNEKLFF
CDR3 DNA: TGCGCCAGCAGCCAAGCGGGGGGTGCAACTAATGAAAAACTGTTTTTT

J gene: TRBJ1-4
V gene: TRBV20-1
D gene: TRBD1
clone size: NA
CDR3 protein: CSARKDRTHEKLFF
CDR3 DNA: TGCAGTGCTAGAAAGGACAGGACGCATGAAAAACTGTTTTTT

J gene: TRBJ1-1
V gene: TRBV19
D gene: TRBD1
clone size: few
CDR3 protein: CASSPTGVYTEAFF
CDR3 DNA: TGTGCCAGTAGCCCGACAGGGGTGTACACTGAAGCTTTCTTT

J gene: TRBJ2-5
V gene: TRBV7-9
D gene: NA
clone size: few
CDR3 protein: CASSPPGLPQETQYF
CDR3 DNA: TGTGCCAGCAGCCCTCCGGGCCTACCACAAGAGACCCAGTACTTC

J gene: TRBJ1-1
V gene: TRBV11-1
D gene: NA
clone size: NA
CDR3 protein: CASSGETEAFF
CDR3 DNA: TGTGCCAGCAGCGGGGAGACTGAAGCTTTCTTT

J gene: TRBJ1-4
V gene: TRBV29-1
D gene: NA
clone size: many
CDR3 protein: CSVEDGEKLFF
CDR3 DNA: TGCAGCGTTGAAGATGGAGAAAAACTGTTTTTT

J gene: TRBJ2-1
V gene: TRBV5-1
D gene: NA
clone size: NA
CDR3 protein: CASTDREETQFF
CDR3 DNA: TGCGCCAGCACGGACAGAGAAGAGACCCAGTTCTTC

J gene: TRBJ2-1
V gene: TRBV20-1
D gene: TRBD2
clone size: few
CDR3 protein: CSARAVTSGGFNEQFF
CDR3 DNA: TGCAGTGCTAGAGCGGTAACTAGCGGGGGGTTTAATGAGCAGTTCTTC

J gene: TRBJ1-2
V gene: TRBV4-1
D gene: TRBD1
clone size: NA
CDR3 protein: CASSQKPSEGAKGYTF
CDR3 DNA: TGCGCCAGCAGCCAAAAGCCCTCCGAGGGGGCAAAAGGCTACACCTTC

J gene: TRBJ2-1
V gene: TRBV7-2
D gene: TRBD2
clone size: NA
CDR3 protein: CASNLASGAYNEQFF
CDR3 DNA: TGTGCCAGCAACTTGGCTAGCGGGGCTTACAATGAGCAGTTCTTC

J gene: TRBJ2-3
V gene: TRBV7-9
D gene: NA
clone size: once
CDR3 protein: CASSRGGASDTQYF
CDR3 DNA: TGTGCCAGCAGCAGGGGGGGGGCGTCAGATACGCAGTATTTT

J gene: TRBJ1-1
V gene: TRBV20-1
D gene: NA
clone size: NA
CDR3 protein: CSARAQGWAEAFF
CDR3 DNA: TGCAGTGCAAGGGCCCAGGGCTGGGCTGAAGCTTTCTTT

J gene: TRBJ2-1
V gene: TRBV12-5
D gene: NA
clone size: once
CDR3 protein: CASAAWDNEQFF
CDR3 DNA: TGTGCTAGTGCCGCCTGGGACAATGAGCAGTTCTTC

J gene: TRBJ1-1
V gene: TRBV20-1
D gene: NA
clone size: NA
CDR3 protein: CSAHRQGNTEAFF
CDR3 DNA: TGCAGTGCCCACCGGCAGGGTAACACTGAAGCTTTCTTT

J gene: TRBJ2-2
V gene: TRBV5-1
D gene: NA
clone size: NA
CDR3 protein: CASSLDAGKNGELFF
CDR3 DNA: TGCGCCAGCAGCTTGGATGCAGGGAAGAACGGGGAGCTGTTTTTT

J gene: TRBJ2-3
V gene: TRBV12-3/TRBV12-4
D gene: TRBD1
clone size: few
CDR3 protein: CASSLDRVGTDTQYF
CDR3 DNA: TGTGCCAGCAGTCTAGACAGGGTGGGCACAGATACGCAGTATTTT

J gene: TRBJ1-5
V gene: TRBV25-1
D gene: NA
clone size: NA
CDR3 protein: CASSEEPNQPQHF
CDR3 DNA: TGTGCCAGCAGTGAAGAGCCTAATCAGCCCCAGCATTTT

J gene: TRBJ2-1
V gene: TRBV20-1
D gene: NA
clone size: NA
CDR3 protein: CSAREGARKRGPYNEQFF
CDR3 DNA: TGCAGTGCTAGAGAGGGGGCGCGAAAGCGGGGACCCTACAATGAGCAGTTCTTC

J gene: TRBJ2-3
V gene: TRBV7-2
D gene: TRBD1
clone size: NA
CDR3 protein: CASSLDGTGPDTQYF
CDR3 DNA: TGTGCCAGCAGCTTAGATGGGACAGGGCCAGATACGCAGTATTTT

J gene: TRBJ1-2
V gene: TRBV6-5
D gene: NA
clone size: NA
CDR3 protein: CASSFFVGQGQMRGYTF
CDR3 DNA: TGTGCCAGCAGTTTCTTCGTCGGACAAGGCCAAATGAGGGGCTACACCTTC

J gene: TRBJ2-1
V gene: TRBV11-2
D gene: TRBD1
clone size: NA
CDR3 protein: CASSYLRDRYNEQFF
CDR3 DNA: TGTGCCAGCAGCTACCTCCGGGACAGGTACAATGAGCAGTTCTTC

J gene: TRBJ1-1
V gene: TRBV12-3/TRBV12-4
D gene: NA
clone size: NA
CDR3 protein: CASSPANRQGTEAFF
CDR3 DNA: TGTGCCAGCAGTCCCGCCAACAGGCAAGGCACTGAAGCTTTCTTT

J gene: TRBJ1-2
V gene: TRBV9
D gene: TRBD1
clone size: NA
CDR3 protein: CASSPKTGGIDYGYTF
CDR3 DNA: TGTGCCAGCAGCCCCAAGACAGGGGGCATCGACTATGGCTACACCTTC

J gene: TRBJ1-2
V gene: TRBV5-1
D gene: NA
clone size: NA
CDR3 protein: CASSFRGTVDFYGYTF
CDR3 DNA: TGCGCCAGCAGCTTTCGGGGAACGGTTGATTTCTATGGCTACACCTTC

J gene: TRBJ2-1
V gene: TRBV6-1
D gene: TRBD1
clone size: few
CDR3 protein: CASRRIGTGYEQFF
CDR3 DNA: TGTGCCAGCAGAAGGATCGGGACAGGGTATGAGCAGTTCTTC

J gene: TRBJ1-2
V gene: TRBV6-5
D gene: TRBD1
clone size: NA
CDR3 protein: CASSYSSGGGYTF
CDR3 DNA: TGTGCCAGCAGTTACAGTTCAGGGGGCGGCTACACCTTC

J gene: TRBJ2-5
V gene: TRBV11-2
D gene: NA
clone size: few
CDR3 protein: CASSLTRTSSTQYF
CDR3 DNA: TGTGCCAGCAGCTTAACCCGGACTTCCTCCACCCAGTACTTC

J gene: TRBJ1-1
V gene: TRBV27
D gene: NA
clone size: few
CDR3 protein: CASKAQGTNTEAFF
CDR3 DNA: TGTGCCAGCAAAGCCCAAGGAACGAACACTGAAGCTTTCTTT